The present T cell receptor beta chain was sequenced within a study of T cell repertoires in cytomegalovirus infection. Turning to the study itself: Indicated by public TCR beta signatures were CMV infection and matching HLA type.

Findings and caveats of the study: CMV-specific HLA-C-restricted TCR beta clonotypes dominated the ex vivo response. Public TCR beta family frequency separated CMV-and-HLA carriers, including in an independent cohort.

One entry per CDR3 protein results from TCRdb running MiXCR on the reads. The data hold some 680,000 distinct CDR3 sequences, with roughly 35% observed a single time. This clonotype was seen only a few times. Its antigen remains unidentified. The sequence was collected from a human donor in good health (CMV status not recorded). Some clones in this sample may be carry-over from other donors' samples. Sequencing was performed on PBMCs.

Written as DNA, the CDR3 is TGCGCCAGCAGTCACGGGACAGGGTTTATTAATCAGCCCCAGCATTTT. Translation gives CASSHGTGFINQPQHF. The genes are TRBV10-2 and TRBJ1-5, with 9 bases lining up with TRBD1. V lost 5 bases to trimming and J lost 4 bases; unmatched junction nucleotides: 9. Germline V CDR1 and CDR2: WSHSY, SAAADI. The CDR3 consists of 16 residues.